The source of this T cell receptor (beta chain) is a study of T cell clonality in common variable immunodeficiency. General study results and limits: Fewer deletions and N-nucleotide insertions were reportedly seen in common variable immunodeficiency TCR beta sequences.

Clones were read by immunoSEQ multiplex PCR, and TCRdb kept only the in-frame ones, dropping some. Observed in the sample are about 19,000 clones, none of them singletons. Germline V CDR1 and CDR2: LNHDA, SQIVND (reference sequence). The CDR3 spans 15 residues. The trim removed 9 bases at V and 0 bases at J, leaving 8 bases unmatched. This clone has a handful of counts. Antigen: not known. The read finishes 3 residues shy of the CDR3 end, and the germline J gene is used to complete it. This TCR derives from a human donor with common variable immunodeficiency. J is TRBJ1-3 and V is TRBV19; 7 bases fit TRBD1. The sequenced material came from peripheral blood mononuclear cells. Incomplete CDR3 DNA: TGTGCCAGCAATGACAGGGCCCGCTCTGGAAACACC. Its translation is CASNDRARSGNT. The whole CDR3 reads CASNDRARSGNTIYF. Together with reference TRBV19 and TRBJ1-3, the CDR3 gives the full variable domain: DGGITQSPKYLFRKEGQNVTLSCEQNLNHDAMYWYRQDPGQGLRLIYYSQIVNDFQKGDIAEGYSVSREKKESFPLTVTSAQKNPTAFYLCASNDRARSGNTIYFGEGSWLTVV.